This T cell receptor (beta chain) was sequenced during a study of cytomegalovirus exposure and HLA in healthy donors. Overall study: Both the roughly 120 validation repertoires and the approximately 700 first-cohort repertoires used the same platform, as reported by a later analysis.

The sample holds one count of this clone. Here immunoSEQ multiplex PCR was the method, and the copy in TCRdb shows in-frame clones only, minus some. The sample records 160,000 or so clones, about 86% being singletons. V dropped 7 bases and J dropped 3 bases, with 16 bases sitting between them. The germline V gene has CDR1 MNHNS and CDR2 SASEGT. This CDR3 is built from 15 residues. The chain links TRBV6-1 to TRBJ1-5; a weak D match, TRBD1 (5 bases). This receptor was identified in a woman aged 25-40 years in good health and CMV-seronegative. The sequenced sample was PBMCs. The chain's CDR3 is CASTDGGEINQPQHF. The CDR3 DNA follows: TGTGCCAGCACCGACGGAGGGGAAATCAATCAGCCCCAGCATTTT.